One and the same sample provided the 7 T cell receptor beta chains below, sequenced in a study of blood T cell repertoires in COVID-19. TCRdb keeps only in-frame clones here, not all; method: immunoSEQ multiplex PCR. The sample includes 200,000 to 250,000 clones, roughly nine tenths of them seen just once. The sample comprised PBMCs or T cells enriched from blood (not recorded which). These receptors were collected from a woman aged 45-65 years in a cohort exposed to, infected with or recovered from COVID-19 (not recorded which).

This clone was counted between two and nine times. The genes are TRBV4-3 and TRBJ1-2, with D maybe TRBD1 (6 bases). The germline V gene has CDR1 LGHNA and CDR2 YSLEER. The germline V and J ends were trimmed by 1 base and 0 bases, with 12 bases remaining between them. This CDR3 region has 16 residues. The CDR3 spells CASSQGVTGANYGYTF. CDR3 coding DNA: TGCGCCAGCAGCCAAGGGGTGACAGGCGCTAACTATGGCTACACCTTC.

For the CDR3, the DNA is TGTGCCAGCAGCCACTCACAGGTCACTAACTATGGCTACACCTTC. This codes for CASSHSQVTNYGYTF. The chain combines TRBV4-2 with TRBJ1-2, with D possibly TRBD1 on 5 matching bases. The CDR3 totals 15 residues. The V and J ends lost 3 bases and 0 bases respectively, with 11 bases between them. CDR1 is LGHNA, CDR2 YNFKEQ, per germline.

Only one count was recorded for this clone. The chain has TRBV28 and TRBJ1-2; TRBD1 aligns across 7 bases. J was trimmed by 2 bases and V by 5 bases; bases with no gene match: 8. CDR1 MDHEN and CDR2 SYDVKM come from the germline V gene. The CDR3 extends over 15 amino acids. Written as DNA, the CDR3 is TGTGCCAGCAGTGCTACAGGGGCTAGAAACTATGGCTACACCTTC. Translation: CASSATGARNYGYTF.

V usage is TRBV27 and J usage is TRBJ2-1; the match to TRBD2 covers 11 bases. This CDR3 is 15 amino acids long. The V gene end was trimmed by 2 bases and the J gene end by 10 bases; junction bases not matched to a gene: 7. Germline V gene sequence: CDR1 MNHEY, CDR2 SMNVEV (reference sequence). CDR3 coding DNA: TGTGCCAGCAGTTTAAGTAGCGGGGGGGCTTGGGAGCAGTTCTTC. Protein sequence: CASSLSSGGAWEQFF.

The chain carries TRBV28 and TRBJ1-5; 10 bases align to TRBD1. The CDR3 is 14 residues long. Per germline, CDR1 MDHEN and CDR2 SYDVKM. V lost 5 bases and J lost 5; bases outside the gene matches: 3. The CDR3 here is CASSRDRGHQPQHF. The CDR3 nucleotides read TGTGCCAGCAGTCGCGACAGGGGGCATCAGCCCCAGCATTTT.

CDR3 coding DNA: TGTGCCATCAGTGGGACAGGGGATCAGCCCCAGCATTTT. It encodes CAISGTGDQPQHF. V usage is TRBV10-3 and J usage is TRBJ1-5; TRBD1 aligns across 9 bases. The V gene's germline CDR1 is ENHRY and CDR2 SYGVKD. The CDR3 runs to 13 residues. J was trimmed by 5 bases and V by 4 bases; bases with no gene match: 0.

The J gene is TRBJ1-6, the V gene TRBV18, with D maybe TRBD1 (5 bases). This CDR3 has 13 residues. Trimming pared 9 bases from V and 8 bases from J, leaving 14 bases between. Germline CDR1 and CDR2: KGHSH and LQKENI. The CDR3 DNA is TGTGCCAGTTCCGGGGACTTAGATTCACCCCTCCACTTT. As protein: CASSGDLDSPLHF.